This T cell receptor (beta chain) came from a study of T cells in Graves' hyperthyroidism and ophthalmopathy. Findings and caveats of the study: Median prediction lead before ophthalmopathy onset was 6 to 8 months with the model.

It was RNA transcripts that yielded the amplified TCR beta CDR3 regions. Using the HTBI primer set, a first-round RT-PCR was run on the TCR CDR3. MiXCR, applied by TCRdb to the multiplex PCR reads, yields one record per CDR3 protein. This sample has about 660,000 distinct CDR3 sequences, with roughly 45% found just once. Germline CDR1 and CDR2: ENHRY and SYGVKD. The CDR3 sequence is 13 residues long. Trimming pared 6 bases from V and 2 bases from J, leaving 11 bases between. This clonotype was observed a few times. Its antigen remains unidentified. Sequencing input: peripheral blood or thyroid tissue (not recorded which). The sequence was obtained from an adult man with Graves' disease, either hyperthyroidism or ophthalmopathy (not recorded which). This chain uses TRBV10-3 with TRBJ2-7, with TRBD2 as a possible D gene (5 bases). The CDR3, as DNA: TGTGCCATCAGGGCAGGAGGCACCTACGAGCAGTACTTC. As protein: CAIRAGGTYEQYF.